This T cell receptor beta chain emerged from a study of PD-1 blockade in classical Hodgkin lymphoma. Study outcomes and limitations: Significantly greater TCR diversity emerged by C4D1 in CD4+ cells but not CD8+ cells. Possible causes of repertoire differences, disease activity or prior therapy, remain undefined.

All trial patients relapsed after autologous stem cell transplantation. A remark on this clone: Its cognate antigen is unknown.

Profiled with immunoSEQ multiplex PCR; TCRdb holds only in-frame clones, not every one. The profile shows some 150,000 clones, approximately 81% of them singletons. The CDR3 runs 15 residues. The V gene's germline CDR1 is ENHRY and CDR2 SYGVKD. Trimming cost V 8 bases and J 3 bases, with 14 bases left between them. This TCR was sampled from a human donor with classical Hodgkin lymphoma. The chain links TRBV10-3 to TRBJ2-6; D call uncertain. The material was peripheral blood mononuclear cells (PBMCs), obtained before the second cycle of nivolumab. CDR3 coding DNA: TGTGCCATCTCTGTGGATACTGGTGGGGCCAACGTCCTGACTTTC. It is translated as CAISVDTGGANVLTF.